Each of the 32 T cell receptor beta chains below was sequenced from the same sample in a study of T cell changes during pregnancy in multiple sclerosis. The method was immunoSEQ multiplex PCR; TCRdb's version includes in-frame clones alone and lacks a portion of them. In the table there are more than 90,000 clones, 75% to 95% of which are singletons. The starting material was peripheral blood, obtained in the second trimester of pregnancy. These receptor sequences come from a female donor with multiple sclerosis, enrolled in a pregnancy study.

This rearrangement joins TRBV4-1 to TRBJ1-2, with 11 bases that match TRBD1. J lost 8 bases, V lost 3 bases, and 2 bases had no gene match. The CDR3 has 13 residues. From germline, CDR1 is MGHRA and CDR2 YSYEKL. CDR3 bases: TGCGCCAGCAGCCACCGGACAGGGGGCGGCTACACCTTC. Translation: CASSHRTGGGYTF.

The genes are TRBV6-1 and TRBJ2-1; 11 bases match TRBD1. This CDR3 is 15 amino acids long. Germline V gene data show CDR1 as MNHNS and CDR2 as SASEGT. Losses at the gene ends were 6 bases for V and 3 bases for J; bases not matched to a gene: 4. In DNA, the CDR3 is TGTGCCAGCAGGGCCGGGACAGGGGGCTACAATGAGCAGTTCTTC. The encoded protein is CASRAGTGGYNEQFF.

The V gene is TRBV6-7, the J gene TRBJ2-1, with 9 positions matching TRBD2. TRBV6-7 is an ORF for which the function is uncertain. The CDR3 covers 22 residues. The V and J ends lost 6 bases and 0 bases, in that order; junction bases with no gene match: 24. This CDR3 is CASSRIYLPGEGSGSSYNEQFF. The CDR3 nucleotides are TGTGCCAGCAGCCGGATATACTTACCCGGGGAAGGTAGCGGGAGCTCCTACAATGAGCAGTTCTTC.

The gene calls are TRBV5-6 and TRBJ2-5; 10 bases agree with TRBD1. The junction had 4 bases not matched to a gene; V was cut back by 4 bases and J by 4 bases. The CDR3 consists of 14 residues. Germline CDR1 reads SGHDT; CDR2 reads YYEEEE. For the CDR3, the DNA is TGTGCCAGCAGCGCCTGGACAGGGGGAGAGACCCAGTACTTC. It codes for CASSAWTGGETQYF.

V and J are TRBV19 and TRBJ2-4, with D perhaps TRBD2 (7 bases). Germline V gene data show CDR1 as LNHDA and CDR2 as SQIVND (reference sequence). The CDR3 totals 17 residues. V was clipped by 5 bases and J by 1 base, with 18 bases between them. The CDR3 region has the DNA TGTGCCAGTAGTCCAGGTAGCGGCGGGGGCGCCAAAAACATTCAGTACTTC. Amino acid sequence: CASSPGSGGGAKNIQYF. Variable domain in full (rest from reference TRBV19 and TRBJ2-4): DGGITQSPKYLFRKEGQNVTLSCEQNLNHDAMYWYRQDPGQGLRLIYYSQIVNDFQKGDIAEGYSVSREKKESFPLTVTSAQKNPTAFYLCASSPGSGGGAKNIQYFGAGTRLSVL.

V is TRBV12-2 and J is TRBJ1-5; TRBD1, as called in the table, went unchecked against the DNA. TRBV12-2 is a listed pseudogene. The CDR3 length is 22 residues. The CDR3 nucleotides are TGTGCAAGTCGCTTCCCAAAGGAATGGACAGGGACTTCAAATGGTTGCAATCAGCCCCAGCATTTT. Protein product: CASRFPKEWTGTSNGCNQPQHF.

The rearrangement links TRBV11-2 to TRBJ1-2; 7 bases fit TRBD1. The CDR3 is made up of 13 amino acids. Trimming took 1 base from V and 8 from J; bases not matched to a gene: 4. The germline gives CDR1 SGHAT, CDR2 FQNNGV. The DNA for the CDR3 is TGTGCCAGCAGCTTAGGGACAGGAGCAGGCTACACCTTC. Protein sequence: CASSLGTGAGYTF.

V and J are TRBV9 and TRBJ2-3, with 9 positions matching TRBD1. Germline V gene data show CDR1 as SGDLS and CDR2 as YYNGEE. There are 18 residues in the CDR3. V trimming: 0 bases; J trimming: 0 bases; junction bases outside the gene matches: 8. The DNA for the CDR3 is TGTGCCAGCAGCGTAGGGGACAGGGTCGGAACTAGCACAGATACGCAGTATTTT. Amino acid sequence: CASSVGDRVGTSTDTQYF. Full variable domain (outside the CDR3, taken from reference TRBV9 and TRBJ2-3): DSGVTQTPKHLITATGQRVTLRCSPRSGDLSVYWYQQSLDQGLQFLIQYYNGEERAKGNILERFSAQQFPDLHSELNLSSLELGDSALYFCASSVGDRVGTSTDTQYFGPGTRLTVL.

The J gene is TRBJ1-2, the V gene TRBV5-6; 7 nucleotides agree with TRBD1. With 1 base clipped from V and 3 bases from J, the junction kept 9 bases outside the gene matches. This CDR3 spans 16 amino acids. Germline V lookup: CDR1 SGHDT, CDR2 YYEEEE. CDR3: CASSLPGTAEDYGYTF. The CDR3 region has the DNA TGTGCCAGCAGCTTGCCCGGGACAGCGGAAGACTATGGCTACACCTTC.

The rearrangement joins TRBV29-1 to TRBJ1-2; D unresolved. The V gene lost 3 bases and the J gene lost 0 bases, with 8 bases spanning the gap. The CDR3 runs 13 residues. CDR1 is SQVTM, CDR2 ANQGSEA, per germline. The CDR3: CSVDGETNYGYTF. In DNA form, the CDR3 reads TGCAGCGTTGACGGGGAAACTAACTATGGCTACACCTTC.

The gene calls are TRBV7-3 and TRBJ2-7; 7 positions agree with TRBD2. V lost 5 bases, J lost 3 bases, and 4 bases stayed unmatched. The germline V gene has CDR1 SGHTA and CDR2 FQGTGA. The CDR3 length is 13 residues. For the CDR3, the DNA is TGTGCCAGCAGCGGGAGGGACGGCTACGAGCAGTACTTC. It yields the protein CASSGRDGYEQYF.

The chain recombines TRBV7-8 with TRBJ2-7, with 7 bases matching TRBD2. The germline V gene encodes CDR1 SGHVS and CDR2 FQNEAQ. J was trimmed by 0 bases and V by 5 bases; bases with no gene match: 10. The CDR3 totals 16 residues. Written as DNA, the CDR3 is TGTGCCAGCAGCGGGGGGGGAAGTTTGAGCTCCTACGAGCAGTACTTC. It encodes CASSGGGSLSSYEQYF.

Here the CDR3 DNA reads TGCGCCAGCAGCAGGGACAGGGATTATGGCTACACCTTC. Protein product: CASSRDRDYGYTF. The chain employs TRBV5-1 and TRBJ1-2; 9 nucleotides match TRBD1. This CDR3 has 13 residues. V lost 4 bases, J lost 5 bases, and 3 bases stayed unmatched. Germline V lookup: CDR1 SGHRS, CDR2 YFSETQ.

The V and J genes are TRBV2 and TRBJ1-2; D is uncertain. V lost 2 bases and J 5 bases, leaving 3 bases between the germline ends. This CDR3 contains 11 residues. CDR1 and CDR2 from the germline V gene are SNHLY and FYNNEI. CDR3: CASSELYGYTF. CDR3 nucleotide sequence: TGTGCCAGCAGTGAATTATATGGCTACACCTTC.

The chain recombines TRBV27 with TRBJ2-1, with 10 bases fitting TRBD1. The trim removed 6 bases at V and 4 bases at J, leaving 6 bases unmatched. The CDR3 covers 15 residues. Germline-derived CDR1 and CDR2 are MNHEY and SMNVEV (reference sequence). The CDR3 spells CASRDRDRGYNEQFF. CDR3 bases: TGTGCCAGCAGAGACCGGGACAGGGGTTACAATGAGCAGTTCTTC.

Written as DNA, the CDR3 is TGTGCCAGCAGAAACAGGGAGGGCACTGAAGCTTTCTTT. This encodes CASRNREGTEAFF. The chain employs TRBV6-6 and TRBJ1-1; D perhaps matches TRBD1 (6 bases). Trimming left V 6 bases short and J 4 bases short, with 12 bases between. CDR1 is MNHNY and CDR2 is SVGAGI in the germline V gene (reference sequence). CDR3 size: 13 residues.

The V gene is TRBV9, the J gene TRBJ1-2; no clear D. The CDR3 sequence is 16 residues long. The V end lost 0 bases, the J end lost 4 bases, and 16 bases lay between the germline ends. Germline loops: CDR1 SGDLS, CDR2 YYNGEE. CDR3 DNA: TGTGCCAGCAGCGTAGGTCCAACCGCGGAGGTCTATGGCTACACCTTC. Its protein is CASSVGPTAEVYGYTF.

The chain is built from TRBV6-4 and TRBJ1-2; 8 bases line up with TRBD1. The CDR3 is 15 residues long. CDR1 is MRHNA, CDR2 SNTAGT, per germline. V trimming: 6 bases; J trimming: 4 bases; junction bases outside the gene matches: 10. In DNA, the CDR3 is TGTGCCAGCAGAATGCGGGCAGGGGGCACCTATGGCTACACCTTC. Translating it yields CASRMRAGGTYGYTF.

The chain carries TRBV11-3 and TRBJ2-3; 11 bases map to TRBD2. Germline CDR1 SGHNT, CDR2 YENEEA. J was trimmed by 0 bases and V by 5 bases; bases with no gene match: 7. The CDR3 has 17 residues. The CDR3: CASSPGTSGTSTDTQYF. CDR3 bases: TGTGCCAGCAGCCCCGGGACTAGCGGAACTAGCACAGATACGCAGTATTTT.

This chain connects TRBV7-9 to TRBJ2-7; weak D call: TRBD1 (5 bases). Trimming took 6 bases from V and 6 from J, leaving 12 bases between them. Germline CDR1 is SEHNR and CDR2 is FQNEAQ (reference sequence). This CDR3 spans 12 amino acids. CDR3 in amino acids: CASSGVGREQYF. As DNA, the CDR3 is TGTGCCAGCAGTGGAGTGGGGCGCGAGCAGTACTTC.

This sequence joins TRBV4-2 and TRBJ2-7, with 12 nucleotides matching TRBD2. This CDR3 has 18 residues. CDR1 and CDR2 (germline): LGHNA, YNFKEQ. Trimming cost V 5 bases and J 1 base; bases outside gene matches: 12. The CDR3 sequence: CASSGGTSGFGDSYEQYF. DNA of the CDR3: TGTGCCAGCAGCGGGGGGACTAGCGGGTTTGGGGATTCCTACGAGCAGTACTTC.

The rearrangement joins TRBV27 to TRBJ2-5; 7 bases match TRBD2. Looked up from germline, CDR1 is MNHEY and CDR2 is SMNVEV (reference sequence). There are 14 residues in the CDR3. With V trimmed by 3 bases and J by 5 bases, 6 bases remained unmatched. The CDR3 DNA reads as TGTGCCAGCAGTTTGGGGGGGAGTGGTGAGACCCAGTACTTC. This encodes CASSLGGSGETQYF.

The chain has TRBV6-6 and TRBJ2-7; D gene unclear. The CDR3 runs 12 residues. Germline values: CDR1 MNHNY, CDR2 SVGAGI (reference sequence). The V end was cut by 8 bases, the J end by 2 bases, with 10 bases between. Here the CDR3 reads CASADSTYEQYF. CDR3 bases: TGTGCCAGCGCGGATTCCACCTACGAGCAGTACTTC.

CDR3 coding DNA: TGTGCCAGCAGCGCGGGGACAGTTTCCGGGGAGCTGTTTTTT. This gives the protein CASSAGTVSGELFF. The rearrangement uses TRBV9 and TRBJ2-2; 7 bases fit TRBD1. The V gene's germline CDR1 is SGDLS and CDR2 YYNGEE. Losses at the gene ends were 3 bases for V and 6 bases for J; bases not matched to a gene: 5. The CDR3 length is 14 residues.

The CDR3 is CAISESMGGQGSQPQHF. In DNA form, the CDR3 reads TGTGCCATCAGTGAGTCGATGGGGGGACAGGGGAGTCAGCCCCAGCATTTT. This chain connects TRBV10-3 to TRBJ1-5; 10 nucleotides agree with TRBD1. Germline values: CDR1 ENHRY, CDR2 SYGVKD. The CDR3 loop spans 17 amino acids. The V and J ends lost 0 bases and 6 bases, in that order; junction bases with no gene match: 8.

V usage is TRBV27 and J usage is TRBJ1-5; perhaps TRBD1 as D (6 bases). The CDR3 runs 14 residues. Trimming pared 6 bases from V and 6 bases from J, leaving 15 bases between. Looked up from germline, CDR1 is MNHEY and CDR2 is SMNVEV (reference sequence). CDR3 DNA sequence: TGTGCCAGCAGCCTACAGGGTGGGGGTCAGCCCCAGCATTTT. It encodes CASSLQGGGQPQHF.

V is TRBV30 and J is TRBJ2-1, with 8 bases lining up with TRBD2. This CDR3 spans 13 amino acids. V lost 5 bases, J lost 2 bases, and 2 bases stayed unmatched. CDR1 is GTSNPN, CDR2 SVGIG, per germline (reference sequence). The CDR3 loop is CAWVAGTYNEQFF. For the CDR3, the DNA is TGTGCCTGGGTAGCGGGAACCTACAATGAGCAGTTCTTC.

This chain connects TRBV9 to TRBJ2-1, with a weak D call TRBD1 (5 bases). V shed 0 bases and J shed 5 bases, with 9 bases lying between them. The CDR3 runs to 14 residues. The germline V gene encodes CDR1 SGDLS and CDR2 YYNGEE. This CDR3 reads CASSVAGQHNEQFF. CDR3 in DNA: TGTGCCAGCAGCGTAGCAGGGCAGCACAATGAGCAGTTCTTC.

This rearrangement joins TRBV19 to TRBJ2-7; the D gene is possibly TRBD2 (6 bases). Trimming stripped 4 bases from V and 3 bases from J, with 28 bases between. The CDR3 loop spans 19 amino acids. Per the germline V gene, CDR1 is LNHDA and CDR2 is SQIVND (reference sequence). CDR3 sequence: CASSRTLTQVGGIHYEQYF. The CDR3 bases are TGTGCCAGTAGTAGAACCCTAACACAGGTGGGGGGAATTCACTACGAGCAGTACTTC.

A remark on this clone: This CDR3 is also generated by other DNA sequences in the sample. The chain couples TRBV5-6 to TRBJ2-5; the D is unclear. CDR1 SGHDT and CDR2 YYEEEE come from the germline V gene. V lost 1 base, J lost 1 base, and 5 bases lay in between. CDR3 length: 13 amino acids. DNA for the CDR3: TGTGCCAGCAGCTTGCCCGGCCAAGAGACCCAGTACTTC. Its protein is CASSLPGQETQYF.

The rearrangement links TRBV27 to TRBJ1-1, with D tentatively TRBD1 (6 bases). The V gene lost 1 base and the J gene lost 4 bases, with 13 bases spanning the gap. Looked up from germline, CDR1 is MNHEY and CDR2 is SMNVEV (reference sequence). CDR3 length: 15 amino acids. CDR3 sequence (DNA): TGTGCCAGCAGTTTATACCCAGGGGTGGGCACTGAAGCTTTCTTT. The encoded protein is CASSLYPGVGTEAFF.

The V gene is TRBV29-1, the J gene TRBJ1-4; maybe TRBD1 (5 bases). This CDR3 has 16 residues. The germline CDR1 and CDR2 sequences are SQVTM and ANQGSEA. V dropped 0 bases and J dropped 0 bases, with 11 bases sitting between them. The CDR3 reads CSVEDGGVTTNEKLFF. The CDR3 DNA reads TGCAGCGTTGAAGATGGGGGGGTCACAACTAATGAAAAACTGTTTTTT.